This T cell receptor (beta chain) was captured by sequencing in a study of blood T cells in healthy people across ages. General study findings and limits: The recorded TCR beta diversity per million T cells decreased in a roughly linear manner with age.

This CDR3 comprises 14 residues. Germline V gene data show CDR1 as MNHNS and CDR2 as SASEGT. V dropped 4 bases and J dropped 7 bases, with 16 bases sitting between them. This clonotype was detected many times. Antigen unknown. Russia was home to the donors, healthy Caucasian individuals aged 6 to 90. A second about 7 to 12 cycle PCR used barcoded and J-beta primers. TCRdb analysed the 5' RACE reads with MiXCR anew, one entry per CDR3 protein. The sample lists roughly 900,000 distinct CDR3 sequences; approximately 49% were seen once. The specimen sequenced was blood. This receptor was taken from a young man in good health. The gene calls are TRBV6-1 and TRBJ2-5; TRBD2 is a possible D gene (5 bases). For the CDR3, the DNA is TGTGCCAGCAGTGGGAACCCTCACCGGGGGACCCAGTACTTC. Its translation is CASSGNPHRGTQYF.